The TCR beta chain under discussion was sequenced for a study of CD4 T cells in relation to SARS-CoV-2 and coronaviruses. Points on this clone: What it binds is unknown.

CD4+ T cells from unexposed donors were obtained before the COVID-19 pandemic (2011-2018). The cells were cultured for under 13 days before CD4+ T cells were isolated. Assay: immunoSEQ multiplex PCR; the TCRdb copy retains only in-frame clones and omits some. The sample carries some 16,000 clones, around 76% recorded once. Between the trimmed V and J ends, which lost 6 bases and 0 bases, there was a span of 14 bases. Germline V gives CDR1 MNHEY, CDR2 SVGAGI. This CDR3 contains 15 residues. This TCR was sampled from a human donor in good health. V gene TRBV6-5 combines with J gene TRBJ1-2, with D hard to call. Sequencing was carried out using CD4+ T cells from PBMCs, cultured in vitro. The CDR3 spells CASRPHTASNYGYTF. DNA of the CDR3: TGTGCCAGCAGACCTCACACCGCTTCTAACTATGGCTACACCTTC.